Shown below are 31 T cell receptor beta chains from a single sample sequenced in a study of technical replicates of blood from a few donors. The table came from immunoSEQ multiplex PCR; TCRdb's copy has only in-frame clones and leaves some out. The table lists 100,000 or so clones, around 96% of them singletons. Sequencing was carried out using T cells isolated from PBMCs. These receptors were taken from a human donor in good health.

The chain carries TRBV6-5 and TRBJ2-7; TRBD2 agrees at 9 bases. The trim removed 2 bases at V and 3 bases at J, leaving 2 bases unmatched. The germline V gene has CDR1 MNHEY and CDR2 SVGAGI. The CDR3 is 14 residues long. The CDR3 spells CASSYGTSYYEQYF. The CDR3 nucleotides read TGTGCCAGCAGTTACGGGACTAGCTACTACGAGCAGTACTTC.

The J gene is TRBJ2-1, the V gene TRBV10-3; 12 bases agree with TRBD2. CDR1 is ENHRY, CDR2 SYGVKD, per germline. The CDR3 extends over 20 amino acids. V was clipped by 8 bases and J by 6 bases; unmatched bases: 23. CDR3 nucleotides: TGTGCCATCCATGGTCCCCGACTAGCGGGAGCCCCTACGGTTTTCAATGAGCAGTTCTTC. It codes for CAIHGPRLAGAPTVFNEQFF.

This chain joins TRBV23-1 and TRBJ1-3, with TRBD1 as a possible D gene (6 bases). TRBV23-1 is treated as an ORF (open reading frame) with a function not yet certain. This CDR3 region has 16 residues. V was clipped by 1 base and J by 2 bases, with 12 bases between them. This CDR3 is CASSQYLRTAGNTIYF. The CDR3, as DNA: TGCGCCAGCAGTCAATATCTTCGGACAGCTGGAAACACCATATATTTT.

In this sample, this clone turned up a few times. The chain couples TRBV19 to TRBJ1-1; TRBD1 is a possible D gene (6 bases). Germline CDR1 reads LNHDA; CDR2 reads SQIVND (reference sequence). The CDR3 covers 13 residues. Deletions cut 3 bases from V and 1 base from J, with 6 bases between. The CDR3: CASSMDRNTEAFF. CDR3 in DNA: TGTGCCAGTAGTATGGACAGGAACACTGAAGCTTTCTTT.

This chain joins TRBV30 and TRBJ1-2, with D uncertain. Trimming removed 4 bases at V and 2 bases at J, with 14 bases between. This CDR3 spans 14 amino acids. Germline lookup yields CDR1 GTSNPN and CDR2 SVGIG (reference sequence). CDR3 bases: TGTGCCTGGACTGCTCAAGCGCCGAACTATGGCTACACCTTC. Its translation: CAWTAQAPNYGYTF.

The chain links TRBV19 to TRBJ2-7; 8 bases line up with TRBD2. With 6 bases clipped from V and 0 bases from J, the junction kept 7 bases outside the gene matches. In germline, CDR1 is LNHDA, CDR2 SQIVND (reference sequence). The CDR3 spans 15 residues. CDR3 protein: CASSPERGFSYEQYF. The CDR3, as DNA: TGTGCCAGTAGCCCCGAGCGGGGGTTCTCCTACGAGCAGTACTTC.

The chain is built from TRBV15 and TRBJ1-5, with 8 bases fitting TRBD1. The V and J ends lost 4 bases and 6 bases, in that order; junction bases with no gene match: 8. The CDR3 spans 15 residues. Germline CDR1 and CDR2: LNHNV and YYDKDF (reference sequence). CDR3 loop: CATSKDRGARQPQHF. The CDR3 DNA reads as TGTGCCACCAGCAAAGACAGGGGCGCGCGTCAGCCCCAGCATTTT.

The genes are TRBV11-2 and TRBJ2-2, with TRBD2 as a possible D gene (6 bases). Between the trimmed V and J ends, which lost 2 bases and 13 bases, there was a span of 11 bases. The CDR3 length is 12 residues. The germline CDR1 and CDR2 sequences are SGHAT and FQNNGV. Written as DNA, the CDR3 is TGTGCCAGCAGCTTAAACCAGGGAGGGCTGTTTTTT. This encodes CASSLNQGGLFF.

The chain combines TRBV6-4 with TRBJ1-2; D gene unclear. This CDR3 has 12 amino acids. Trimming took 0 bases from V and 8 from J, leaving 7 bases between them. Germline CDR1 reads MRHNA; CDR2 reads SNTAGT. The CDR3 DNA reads TGTGCCAGCAGTGACTCCGTCGGGGGCTACACCTTC. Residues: CASSDSVGGYTF.

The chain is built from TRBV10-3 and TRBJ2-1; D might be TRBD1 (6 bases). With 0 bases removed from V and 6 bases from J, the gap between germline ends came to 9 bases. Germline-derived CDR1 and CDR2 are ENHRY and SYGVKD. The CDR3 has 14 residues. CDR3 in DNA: TGTGCCATCAGTGAGTCGAGAGGGGGCAATGAGCAGTTCTTC. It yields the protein CAISESRGGNEQFF.

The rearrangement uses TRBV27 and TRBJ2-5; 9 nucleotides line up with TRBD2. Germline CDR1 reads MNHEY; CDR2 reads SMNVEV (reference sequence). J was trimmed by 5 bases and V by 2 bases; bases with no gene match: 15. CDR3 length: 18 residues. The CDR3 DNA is TGTGCCAGCAGTTTACCCCACCATCTAGCGGGACCTATGGAGACCCAGTACTTC. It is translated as CASSLPHHLAGPMETQYF.

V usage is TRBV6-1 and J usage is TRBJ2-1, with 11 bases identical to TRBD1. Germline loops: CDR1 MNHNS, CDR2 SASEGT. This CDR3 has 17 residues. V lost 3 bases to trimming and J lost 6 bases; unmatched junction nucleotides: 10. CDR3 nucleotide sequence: TGTGCCAGCAGTGAGTTAGGCGGACAGGGGGCCAGCAATGAGCAGTTCTTC. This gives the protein CASSELGGQGASNEQFF.

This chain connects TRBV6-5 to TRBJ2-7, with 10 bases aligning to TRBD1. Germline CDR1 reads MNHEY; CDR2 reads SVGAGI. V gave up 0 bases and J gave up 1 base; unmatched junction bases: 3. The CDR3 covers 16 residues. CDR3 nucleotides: TGTGCCAGCAGTTACTCTAGACAGGGGGCATCCTACGAGCAGTACTTC. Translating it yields CASSYSRQGASYEQYF.

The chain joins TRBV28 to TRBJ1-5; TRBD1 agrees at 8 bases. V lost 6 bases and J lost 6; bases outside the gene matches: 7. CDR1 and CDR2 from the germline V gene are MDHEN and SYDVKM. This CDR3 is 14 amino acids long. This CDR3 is CASSLTGVGQPQHF. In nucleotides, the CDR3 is TGTGCCAGCAGCTTGACAGGGGTGGGTCAGCCCCAGCATTTT.

CDR3 in DNA: TGCGCCAGCAGCCAAGGGGTACTAGCGGGAGGGTCGAGGGCCAAAAACATTCAGTACTTC. Translation: CASSQGVLAGGSRAKNIQYF. The rearrangement uses TRBV4-1 and TRBJ2-4; 13 nucleotides line up with TRBD2. Germline V gives CDR1 MGHRA, CDR2 YSYEKL. Trimming took 1 base from V and 1 from J; bases not matched to a gene: 10. The CDR3 consists of 20 residues.

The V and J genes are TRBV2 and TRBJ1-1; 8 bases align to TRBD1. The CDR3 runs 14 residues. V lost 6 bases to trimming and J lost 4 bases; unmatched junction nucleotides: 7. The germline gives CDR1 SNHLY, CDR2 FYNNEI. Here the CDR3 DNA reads TGTGCCAGCAGAGGGACAGGAGTGGGCACTGAAGCTTTCTTT. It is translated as CASRGTGVGTEAFF.

In DNA, the CDR3 is TGCGCCAGCAGCTTCCTCGGCGGGATGAACGAGCAGTACTTC. As protein: CASSFLGGMNEQYF. V usage is TRBV5-1 and J usage is TRBJ2-7, with D perhaps matching TRBD2 (6 bases). In germline, CDR1 is SGHRS, CDR2 YFSETQ. The CDR3 covers 14 residues. Trimming removed 2 bases at V and 5 bases at J, with 14 bases between.

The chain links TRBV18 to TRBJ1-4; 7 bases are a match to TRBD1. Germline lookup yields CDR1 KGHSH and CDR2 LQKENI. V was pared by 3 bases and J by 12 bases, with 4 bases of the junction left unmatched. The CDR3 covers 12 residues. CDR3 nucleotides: TGTGCCAGCTCACCCGACAGGGTGGAACTGTTTTTT. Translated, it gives CASSPDRVELFF.

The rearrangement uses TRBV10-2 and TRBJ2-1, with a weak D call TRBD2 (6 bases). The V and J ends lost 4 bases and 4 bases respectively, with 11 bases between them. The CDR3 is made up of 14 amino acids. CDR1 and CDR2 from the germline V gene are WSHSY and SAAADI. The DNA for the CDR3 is TGCGCCAGCAGTGTAACGGGAGCGTACAATGAGCAGTTCTTC. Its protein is CASSVTGAYNEQFF.

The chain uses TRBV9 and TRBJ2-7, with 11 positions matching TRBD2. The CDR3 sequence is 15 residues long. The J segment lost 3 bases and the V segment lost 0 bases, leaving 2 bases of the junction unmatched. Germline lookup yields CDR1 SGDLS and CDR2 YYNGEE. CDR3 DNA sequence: TGTGCCAGCAGCGTAGCTAGCGGGGGGAGCTACGAGCAGTACTTC. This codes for CASSVASGGSYEQYF.

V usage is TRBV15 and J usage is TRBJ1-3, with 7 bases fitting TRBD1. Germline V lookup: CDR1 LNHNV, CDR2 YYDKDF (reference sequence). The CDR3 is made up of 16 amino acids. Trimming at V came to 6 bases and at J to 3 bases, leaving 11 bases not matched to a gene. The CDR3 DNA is TGTGCCACCAGGCCGAGTTTACAGGGGTTTGGAAACACCATATATTTT. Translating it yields CATRPSLQGFGNTIYF.

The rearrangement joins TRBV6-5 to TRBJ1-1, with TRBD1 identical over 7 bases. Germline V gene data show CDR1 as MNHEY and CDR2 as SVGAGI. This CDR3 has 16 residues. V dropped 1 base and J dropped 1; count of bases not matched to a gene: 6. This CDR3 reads CASSYFIRGRNTEAFF. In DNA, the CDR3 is TGTGCCAGCAGTTACTTTATTAGGGGGCGGAACACTGAAGCTTTCTTT.

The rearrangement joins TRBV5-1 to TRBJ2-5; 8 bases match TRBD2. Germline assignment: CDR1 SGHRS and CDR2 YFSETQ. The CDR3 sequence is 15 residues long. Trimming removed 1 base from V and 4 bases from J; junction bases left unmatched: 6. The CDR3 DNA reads TGCGCCAGCAGCTTGTCGGGGGGGAGCGGAGAGACCCAGTACTTC. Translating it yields CASSLSGGSGETQYF.

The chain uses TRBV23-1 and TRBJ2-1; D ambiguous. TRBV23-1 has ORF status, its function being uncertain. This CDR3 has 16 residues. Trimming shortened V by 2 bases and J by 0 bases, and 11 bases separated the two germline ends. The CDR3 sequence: CASSQESPSSYNEQFF. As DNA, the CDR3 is TGCGCCAGCAGTCAAGAGTCGCCTAGCTCCTACAATGAGCAGTTCTTC.

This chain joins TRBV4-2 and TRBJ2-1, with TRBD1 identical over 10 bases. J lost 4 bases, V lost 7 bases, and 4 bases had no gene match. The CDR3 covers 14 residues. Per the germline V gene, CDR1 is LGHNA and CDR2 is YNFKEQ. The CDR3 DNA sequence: TGTGCCAGCAACCCGGGACAGGGGTACAATGAGCAGTTCTTC. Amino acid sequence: CASNPGQGYNEQFF.

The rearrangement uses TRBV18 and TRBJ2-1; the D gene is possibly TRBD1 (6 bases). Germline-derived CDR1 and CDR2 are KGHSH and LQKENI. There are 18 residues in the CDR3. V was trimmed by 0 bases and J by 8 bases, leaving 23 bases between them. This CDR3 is CASSPPNGQKLSDDEQFF. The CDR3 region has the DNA TGTGCCAGCTCACCACCAAATGGACAGAAGTTATCGGACGATGAGCAGTTCTTC.

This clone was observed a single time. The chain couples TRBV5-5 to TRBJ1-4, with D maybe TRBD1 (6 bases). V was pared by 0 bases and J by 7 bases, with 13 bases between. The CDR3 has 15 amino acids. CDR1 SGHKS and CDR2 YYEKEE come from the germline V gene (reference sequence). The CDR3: CASSLGDEGGEKLFF. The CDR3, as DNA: TGTGCCAGCAGCTTGGGGGACGAAGGGGGTGAAAAACTGTTTTTT.

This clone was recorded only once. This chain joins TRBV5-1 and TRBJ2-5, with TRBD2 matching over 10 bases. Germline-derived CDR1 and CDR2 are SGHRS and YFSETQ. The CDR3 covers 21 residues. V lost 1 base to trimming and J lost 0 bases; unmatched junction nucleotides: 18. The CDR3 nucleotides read TGCGCCAGCAGCTTGAGGTCGGCGTATCCTACTAGCGGGGAGTACCAAGAGACCCAGTACTTC. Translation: CASSLRSAYPTSGEYQETQYF.

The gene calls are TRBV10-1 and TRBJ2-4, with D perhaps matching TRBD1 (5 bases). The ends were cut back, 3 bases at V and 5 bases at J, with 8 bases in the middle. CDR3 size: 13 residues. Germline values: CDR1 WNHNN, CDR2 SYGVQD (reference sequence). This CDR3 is CASSDREQNIQYF. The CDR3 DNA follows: TGCGCCAGCAGTGACAGGGAACAAAACATTCAGTACTTC.

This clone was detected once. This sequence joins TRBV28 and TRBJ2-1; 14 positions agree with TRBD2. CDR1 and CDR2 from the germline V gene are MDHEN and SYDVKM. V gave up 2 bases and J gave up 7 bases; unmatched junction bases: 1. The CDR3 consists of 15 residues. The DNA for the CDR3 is TGTGCCAGCAGTTTAGGGACTAGCGGGAGTAATGAGCAGTTCTTC. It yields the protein CASSLGTSGSNEQFF. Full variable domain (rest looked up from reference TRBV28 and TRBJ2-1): DVKVTQSSRYLVKRTGEKVFLECVQDMDHENMFWYRQDPGLGLRLIYFSYDVKMKEKGDIPEGYSVSREKKERFSLILESASTNQTSMYLCASSLGTSGSNEQFFGPGTRLTVL.

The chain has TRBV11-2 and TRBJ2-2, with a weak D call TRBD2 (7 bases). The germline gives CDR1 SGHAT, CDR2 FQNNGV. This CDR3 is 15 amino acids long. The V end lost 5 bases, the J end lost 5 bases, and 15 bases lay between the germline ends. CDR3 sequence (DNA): TGTGCCAGCAGCCTGATCCGGGGGGCGACCGGGGAGCTGTTTTTT. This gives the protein CASSLIRGATGELFF.